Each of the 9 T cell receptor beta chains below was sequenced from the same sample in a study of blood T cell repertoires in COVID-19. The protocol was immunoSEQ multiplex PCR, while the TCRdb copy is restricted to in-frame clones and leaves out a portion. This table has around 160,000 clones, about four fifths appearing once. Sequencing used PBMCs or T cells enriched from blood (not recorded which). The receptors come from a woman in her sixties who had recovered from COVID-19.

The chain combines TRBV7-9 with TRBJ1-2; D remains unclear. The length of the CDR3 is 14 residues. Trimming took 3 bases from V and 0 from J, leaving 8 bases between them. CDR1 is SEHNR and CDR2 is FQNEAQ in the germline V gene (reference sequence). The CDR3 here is CASSFVATNYGYTF. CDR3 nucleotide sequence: TGTGCCAGCAGCTTTGTGGCCACTAACTATGGCTACACCTTC.

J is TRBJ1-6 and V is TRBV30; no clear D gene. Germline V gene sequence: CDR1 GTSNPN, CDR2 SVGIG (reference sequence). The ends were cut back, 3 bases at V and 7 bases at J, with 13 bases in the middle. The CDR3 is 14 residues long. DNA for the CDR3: TGTGCCTGGAGCCCGGAGGTCCGGAATTCACCCCTCCACTTT. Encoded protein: CAWSPEVRNSPLHF.

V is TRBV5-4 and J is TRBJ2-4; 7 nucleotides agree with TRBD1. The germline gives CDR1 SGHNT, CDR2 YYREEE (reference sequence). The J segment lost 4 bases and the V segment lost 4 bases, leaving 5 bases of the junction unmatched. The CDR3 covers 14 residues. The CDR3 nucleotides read TGTGCCAGCAGCCCGGGGACAGTGAAAAACATTCAGTACTTC. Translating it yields CASSPGTVKNIQYF.

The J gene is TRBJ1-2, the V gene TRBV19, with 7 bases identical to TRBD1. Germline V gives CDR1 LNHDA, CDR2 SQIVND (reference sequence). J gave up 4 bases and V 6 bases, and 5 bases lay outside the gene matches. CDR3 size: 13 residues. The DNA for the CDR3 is TGTGCCAGTAGCGAACAGGGGAGCTATGGCTACACCTTC. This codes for CASSEQGSYGYTF.

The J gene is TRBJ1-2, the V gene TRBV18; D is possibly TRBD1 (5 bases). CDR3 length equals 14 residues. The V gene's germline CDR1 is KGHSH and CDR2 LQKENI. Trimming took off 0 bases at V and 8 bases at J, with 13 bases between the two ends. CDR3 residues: CASSPPNQKGGYTF. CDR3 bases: TGTGCCAGCTCACCACCCAATCAAAAGGGGGGCTACACCTTC.

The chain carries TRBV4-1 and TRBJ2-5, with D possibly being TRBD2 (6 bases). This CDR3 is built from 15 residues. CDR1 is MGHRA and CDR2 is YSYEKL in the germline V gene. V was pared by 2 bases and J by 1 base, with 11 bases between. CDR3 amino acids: CASSQYLASQETQYF. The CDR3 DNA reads TGCGCCAGCAGCCAATATCTAGCGAGCCAAGAGACCCAGTACTTC.

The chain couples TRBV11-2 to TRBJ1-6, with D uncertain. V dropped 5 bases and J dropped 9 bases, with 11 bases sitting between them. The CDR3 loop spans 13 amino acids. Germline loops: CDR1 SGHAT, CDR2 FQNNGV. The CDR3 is CASSLGSSSPLHF. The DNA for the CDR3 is TGTGCCAGCAGCCTCGGGAGCTCTTCACCCCTCCACTTT.

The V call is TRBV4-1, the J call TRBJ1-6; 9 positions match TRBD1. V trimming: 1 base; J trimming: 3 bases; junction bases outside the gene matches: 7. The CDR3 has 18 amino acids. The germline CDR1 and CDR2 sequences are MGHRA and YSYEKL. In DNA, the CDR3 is TGCGCCAGCAGCCAAGCGGCTCGACAGGGGGGCTATAATTCACCCCTCCACTTT. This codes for CASSQAARQGGYNSPLHF.

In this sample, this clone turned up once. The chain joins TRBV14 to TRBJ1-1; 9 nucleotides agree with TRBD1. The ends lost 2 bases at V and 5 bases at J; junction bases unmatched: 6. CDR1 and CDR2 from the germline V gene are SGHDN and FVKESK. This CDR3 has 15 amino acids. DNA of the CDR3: TGTGCCAGCAGCCAACAATCCGGGACAGGGACTGAAGCTTTCTTT. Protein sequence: CASSQQSGTGTEAFF.